This T cell receptor (beta chain) was captured in a study of T cell changes during pregnancy in multiple sclerosis. This CDR3 contains 14 residues. The germline V and J ends were trimmed by 1 base and 4 bases, with 10 bases remaining between them. CDR1 and CDR2 from the germline V gene are SGHNT and YENEEA. Measured with immunoSEQ multiplex PCR; TCRdb has only the in-frame clones, and not every one. The sample has tens of thousands of clones, roughly 92% seen once. The TCR originated in a female donor in good health, enrolled as a control in a pregnancy study. This sample comprised peripheral blood, obtained in the third trimester of pregnancy. The genes are TRBV11-3 and TRBJ1-1; D possibly corresponds to TRBD1 (5 bases). The CDR3 reads CASSLVGGVTEAFF. CDR3 in DNA: TGTGCCAGCAGCTTAGTTGGAGGGGTCACTGAAGCTTTCTTT.